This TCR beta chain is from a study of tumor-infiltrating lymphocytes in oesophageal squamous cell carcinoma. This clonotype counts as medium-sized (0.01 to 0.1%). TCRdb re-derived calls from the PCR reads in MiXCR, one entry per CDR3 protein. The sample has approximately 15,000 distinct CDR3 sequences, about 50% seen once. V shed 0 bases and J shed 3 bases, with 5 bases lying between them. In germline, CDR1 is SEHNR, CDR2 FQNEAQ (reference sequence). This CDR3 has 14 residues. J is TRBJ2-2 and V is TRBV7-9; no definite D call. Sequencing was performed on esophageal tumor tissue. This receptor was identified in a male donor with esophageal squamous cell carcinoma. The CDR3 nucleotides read TGTGCCAGCAGCTTAGCAGGGTACACCGGGGAGCTGTTTTTT. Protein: CASSLAGYTGELFF. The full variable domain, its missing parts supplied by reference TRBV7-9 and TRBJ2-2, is DTGVSQNPRHKITKRGQNVTFRCDPISEHNRLYWYRQTLGQGPEFLTYFQNEAQLEKSRLLSDRFSAERPKGSFSTLEIQRTEQGDSAMYLCASSLAGYTGELFFGEGSRLTVL.